Presented here are 12 T cell receptor beta chains from one specimen sequenced in a study of blood T cell repertoires in COVID-19. TCRdb keeps only in-frame clones here, not all; method: immunoSEQ multiplex PCR. The data contain a few hundred thousand clones, about 88% of them seen just once; the ten biggest clones take up 4% to 5%. The sample was peripheral blood. All receptors derive from a woman between 35 and 50 years old who had recovered from COVID-19.

This chain joins TRBV15 and TRBJ2-1; D may be TRBD1 (6 bases). Trimming removed 3 bases at V and 9 bases at J, with 12 bases between. Germline-derived CDR1 and CDR2 are LNHNV and YYDKDF (reference sequence). This CDR3 region has 13 residues. CDR3 DNA sequence: TGTGCCACCAGCAGGGCTACAGGGTTTGAGCAGTTCTTC. This codes for CATSRATGFEQFF.

The chain uses TRBV4-3 and TRBJ2-5; 9 bases match TRBD2. Looked up from germline, CDR1 is LGHNA and CDR2 is YSLEER. This CDR3 has 19 amino acids. With 2 bases clipped from V and 2 bases from J, the junction kept 15 bases outside the gene matches. CDR3 in amino acids: CASSQPPAGGEEIQETQYF. CDR3 nucleotide sequence: TGCGCCAGCAGCCAACCCCCCGCGGGAGGGGAGGAGATACAAGAGACCCAGTACTTC.

The V and J genes are TRBV24-1 and TRBJ2-6; TRBD1 matches at 8 bases. The J segment lost 2 bases and the V segment lost 3 bases, leaving 11 bases of the junction unmatched. Germline V CDR1 and CDR2: KGHDR, SFDVKD. This CDR3 region has 19 residues. CDR3 sequence reads: CATSDPPTTDRAGANVLTF. The DNA of the CDR3 is TGTGCCACCAGTGATCCTCCTACGACGGACAGGGCTGGGGCCAACGTCCTGACTTTC.

This chain links TRBV3-1 (or the pseudogene TRBV3-2) with TRBJ2-5; TRBD2 aligns across 16 bases. This CDR3 has 20 amino acids. The junction had 10 bases not matched to a gene; V was cut back by 3 bases and J by 0 bases. CDR1 and CDR2 from the germline V gene are LGHDT and YNNKEL (reference sequence). The CDR3 sequence is CASSHELPGLAGGDQETQYF. DNA for the CDR3: TGTGCCAGCAGCCATGAATTACCGGGACTAGCGGGAGGGGACCAAGAGACCCAGTACTTC.

V is TRBV11-3 and J is TRBJ1-1; TRBD1 aligns across 8 bases. The CDR3 spans 16 residues. CDR1 and CDR2 (germline): SGHNT, YENEEA. Trimming at V came to 1 base and at J to 3 bases, leaving 7 bases not matched to a gene. CDR3 in DNA: TGTGCCAGCAGCTTAGGCAGGGGGCCTTTTGACACTGAAGCTTTCTTT. Its translation: CASSLGRGPFDTEAFF.

The chain couples TRBV5-4 to TRBJ1-2, with D tentatively TRBD1 (5 bases). Germline V gene sequence: CDR1 SGHNT, CDR2 YYREEE (reference sequence). This CDR3 comprises 13 residues. V shed 6 bases and J shed 4 bases, with 13 bases lying between them. The CDR3 nucleotides read TGTGCCAGCACCTCGACAGCCTCCTATGGCTACACCTTC. Encoded protein: CASTSTASYGYTF.

The rearrangement links TRBV12-5 to TRBJ2-3; 12 nucleotides match TRBD2. The germline CDR1 and CDR2 sequences are LGHNT and FRNRAP. CDR3 length equals 16 residues. The V and J ends lost 0 bases and 4 bases, in that order; junction bases with no gene match: 2. CDR3 nucleotide sequence: TGTGCTAGTGGTTTGGTACTAGCGGGGGGCGCAGATACGCAGTATTTT. The encoded protein is CASGLVLAGGADTQYF. Supplemented by reference TRBV12-5 and TRBJ2-3, the full variable domain reads DARVTQTPRHKVTEMGQEVTMRCQPILGHNTVFWYRQTMMQGLELLAYFRNRAPLDDSGMPKDRFSAEMPDATLATLKIQPSEPRDSAVYFCASGLVLAGGADTQYFGPGTRLTVL.

The CDR3 loop reads CASSDGQINTGELFF. For the CDR3, the DNA is TGTGCCAGCAGCGATGGACAGATCAACACCGGGGAGCTGTTTTTT. The chain uses TRBV9 and TRBJ2-2; D possibly corresponds to TRBD1 (6 bases). V dropped 3 bases and J dropped 2 bases, with 11 bases sitting between them. Germline V gene lookup returns CDR1 SGDLS and CDR2 YYNGEE. This CDR3 is built from 15 residues.

This rearrangement joins TRBV27 to TRBJ1-2; a weak D match, TRBD1 (6 bases). The CDR3 runs to 14 residues. Germline-derived CDR1 and CDR2 are MNHEY and SMNVEV (reference sequence). Trimming cost V 4 bases and J 8 bases, with 17 bases left between them. This CDR3 reads CASSSGTRYEGYTF. CDR3 sequence (DNA): TGTGCCAGCAGTTCCGGGACAAGGTATGAGGGCTACACCTTC.

The gene calls are TRBV28 and TRBJ1-1, with a tentative D call TRBD1 (6 bases). The CDR3 extends over 12 amino acids. The germline V gene encodes CDR1 MDHEN and CDR2 SYDVKM. The germline V and J ends were trimmed by 7 bases and 3 bases, with 9 bases remaining between them. This CDR3 is CASKQGYTEAFF. The CDR3 DNA is TGTGCCAGCAAACAGGGCTACACTGAAGCTTTCTTT.

The chain employs TRBV25-1 and TRBJ2-7; 8 nucleotides match TRBD2. V shed 1 base and J 5 bases; nucleotides not matched to a gene: 16. The germline CDR1 and CDR2 sequences are MGHDK and SYGVNS. The length of the CDR3 is 18 residues. The CDR3 sequence is CASSEFRTSRGGCDEQYV. CDR3 coding DNA: TGTGCCAGCAGTGAATTCCGGACTAGCCGAGGAGGCTGCGACGAGCAGTACGTC.

The V call is TRBV10-3, the J call TRBJ1-2; D is perhaps TRBD1 (5 bases). The length of the CDR3 is 13 residues. V lost 3 bases and J lost 8, with 13 bases in between. CDR1 and CDR2 (germline): ENHRY, SYGVKD. DNA of the CDR3: TGTGCCATCAGTGATTGGGGCGAGTTAGGCTACACCTTC. Its protein is CAISDWGELGYTF.